Listed below are T cell receptor beta chains from one sample, sequenced in a study of CD8 T cells in ankylosing spondylitis. TCRdb fed the 5' RACE reads into MiXCR, producing one record per CDR3 protein. The profile shows tens of thousands of distinct CDR3 sequences, around 6.4% of them singletons. The sample consisted of synovial fluid, either unsorted or a sorted T cell fraction (not recorded which). These receptors were obtained from a male donor with ankylosing spondylitis. Both conserved end residues are part of each CDR3. A D gene is named only where the DNA matches it firmly. Size is omitted from some rows. Given values are once, few, many or a class for expanded clones.

TRBJ2-7 TRBV3-1 TRBD1 NA TGTGCCAGCAGCTCGGGACAGGGTGCCGAGCAGTACTTC CASSSGQGAEQYF
TRBJ2-5 TRBV6-4 TRBD1 NA TGTGCCAGCAGTGAGCGGACAGGGAGCGAGACCCAGTACTTC CASSERTGSETQYF
TRBJ1-2 TRBV4-1 NA NA TGCGCCAGCAGCCAAGGACCTTCGGGCTATGGCTACACCTTC CASSQGPSGYGYTF
TRBJ1-6 TRBV7-3 NA NA TGTGCCAGCAGCTTAAAAAGAGCAGGGGCTAGTTCACCCCTCCACTTT CASSLKRAGASSPLHF
TRBJ1-6 TRBV7-9 NA many TGTGCCAGCAGCTTAGGGGGGACATCCTCACCCCTCCACTTT CASSLGGTSSPLHF
TRBJ2-3 TRBV20-1 TRBD2 many TGCAGTGCTAGGGTGGCTAGCGGGAGCTCAGATACGCAGTATTTT CSARVASGSSDTQYF
TRBJ1-1 TRBV18 TRBD1 few TGTGCCAGCTCCTGGGGGGACAGGGGCTTTTTGGAGACTGAAGCTTTCTTT CASSWGDRGFLETEAFF
TRBJ2-1 TRBV2 TRBD2 NA TGTGCCAGCAGTGAAGACGCGGGAGCGTTCTACAATGAGCAGTTCTTC CASSEDAGAFYNEQFF
TRBJ2-1 TRBV5-1 TRBD1 many TGCGCCAGCAGACGGGACAGGGAACTTACTGAGCAGTTCTTC CASRRDRELTEQFF
TRBJ1-5 TRBV7-9 NA few TGTGCCAGCAGCTTGTACAATCAGCCCCAGCATTTT CASSLYNQPQHF
TRBJ2-3 TRBV14 TRBD1 many TGTGCCAGCAGCCCTCTTACCGGGACAGACTACACAGATACGCAGTATTTT CASSPLTGTDYTDTQYF
TRBJ1-1 TRBV5-8 NA NA TGTGCCAGCAGCTCCCGGGACCTTGAAGCTTTCTTT CASSSRDLEAFF
TRBJ1-1 TRBV5-1 TRBD1 few TGCGCCAGCAGCAAAGGGACAGTGAACACTGAAGCTTTCTTT CASSKGTVNTEAFF
TRBJ2-3 TRBV29-1 NA NA TGCAGCGTCCCCATCCGGGCCGGGTGGGCAGATACGCAGTATTTT CSVPIRAGWADTQYF
TRBJ2-1 TRBV7-3 TRBD2 many TGTGCCAGCAGCTTAAAAGCTCGACGGGGAGGGAATGAGCAGTTCTTC CASSLKARRGGNEQFF
TRBJ1-2 TRBV7-2 NA NA TGTGCCAGCAGCTTATCCCGCACAGGAGAAGCAGGCTACACCTTC CASSLSRTGEAGYTF
TRBJ1-5 TRBV6-2/TRBV6-3 NA many TGTGCCAGCTCTCCGTATTCGTATCAGCCCCAGCATTTT CASSPYSYQPQHF
TRBJ2-7 TRBV5-1 TRBD1 many TGCGCCAGCAGCTCAACAGGGGGCGGCTACGAGCAGTACTTC CASSSTGGGYEQYF
TRBJ2-1 TRBV7-8 NA many TGTGCCAGCAGCGCACTAAGCTCCTACAATGAGCAGTTCTTC CASSALSSYNEQFF
TRBJ2-7 TRBV2 NA medium-sized TGTGCTAACAAGGAAGCGAGCGTCACCGAGCAGTACTTC CANKEASVTEQYF
TRBJ2-7 TRBV28 TRBD2 NA TGTGCCAGCAGGACTAGCGGGAGTCACGAGCAGTACTTC CASRTSGSHEQYF
TRBJ2-4 TRBV30 NA many TGTGCCTGGACATACTCATTAGCCAAAAACATTCAGTACTTC CAWTYSLAKNIQYF
TRBJ2-7 TRBV7-8 NA many TGTGCCAGCAGCAAAACCGGCGCGGGAACCTACGAGCAGTACTTC CASSKTGAGTYEQYF
TRBJ1-5 TRBV24-1 NA many TGTGCCACCAGTGGGTCAGGGGAGGAGCGGCCCCAGCATTTT CATSGSGEERPQHF